This T cell receptor beta chain comes out of a study of blood T cell repertoires in COVID-19. Whole-study context: Italy, Spain and the United States were the sources of the convalescent and acute COVID-19 samples. PBMCs, B-cell-depleted T cells, or T cells provided the cDNA or gDNA that made up the material.

The assay was immunoSEQ multiplex PCR, and TCRdb's table has in-frame clones only and misses some. The sample records under 250,000 clones, 89% being singletons. The CDR3 loop spans 14 amino acids. V lost 7 bases to trimming and J lost 4 bases, with 11 bases between them. The germline gives CDR1 MRHNA, CDR2 SNTAGT. The sequenced sample was peripheral blood. The rearrangement links TRBV6-4 to TRBJ2-6; D not certain. This TCR was recovered from a man aged 55 to 69 who had recovered from COVID-19. CDR3 loop: CASTLNAGANVLTF. The CDR3 coding sequence is TGTGCCAGCACCCTCAATGCGGGGGCCAACGTCCTGACTTTC.